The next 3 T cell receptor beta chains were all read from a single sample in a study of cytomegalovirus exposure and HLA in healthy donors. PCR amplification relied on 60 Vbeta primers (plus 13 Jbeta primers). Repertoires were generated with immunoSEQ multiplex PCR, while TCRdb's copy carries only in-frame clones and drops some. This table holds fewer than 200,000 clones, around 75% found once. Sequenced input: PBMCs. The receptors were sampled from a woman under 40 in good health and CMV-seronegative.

The CDR3 nucleotides read TGTGCCTGGAGTGTAGACTCTTTCCAGCCCGAGCAGTACTTC. It is translated as CAWSVDSFQPEQYF. This chain joins TRBV30 and TRBJ2-5; D is uncertain. The closer fit of TRBJ2-7 to the DNA end suggests the J call may be wrong. The CDR3 has 14 amino acids. CDR1 is GTSNPN and CDR2 is SVGIG in the germline V gene (reference sequence).

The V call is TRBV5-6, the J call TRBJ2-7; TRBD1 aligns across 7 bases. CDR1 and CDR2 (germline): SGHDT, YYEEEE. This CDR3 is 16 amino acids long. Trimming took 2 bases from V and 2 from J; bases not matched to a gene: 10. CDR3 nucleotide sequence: TGTGCCAGCAGCTTCGACAACACAGGGGAAACCTACGAGCAGTACTTC. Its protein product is CASSFDNTGETYEQYF.

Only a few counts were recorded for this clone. The CDR3 spells CASSLVSSGVNEQFF. CDR3 coding DNA: TGTGCCAGCAGCTTAGTTTCTAGCGGGGTAAATGAGCAGTTCTTC. The chain links TRBV7-8 to TRBJ2-1, with 9 bases that match TRBD2. Germline assignment: CDR1 SGHVS and CDR2 FQNEAQ. CDR3 length: 15 residues. V shed 1 base, J shed 7 bases, and the junction held 5 bases outside the gene matches.